The present T cell receptor beta chain was sequenced within a study of cytomegalovirus exposure and HLA in healthy donors. This CDR3 contains 15 residues. The germline CDR1 and CDR2 sequences are LNHDA and SQIVND (reference sequence). J was trimmed by 7 bases and V by 3 bases; bases with no gene match: 6. Clones were read by immunoSEQ multiplex PCR, and TCRdb kept only the in-frame ones, dropping some. The data contain some 50,000 clones, around 94% of them singletons. The chain has TRBV19 and TRBJ1-4; the match to TRBD1 covers 9 bases. Sequences were obtained from PBMCs. The sequence came from a woman younger than 30 in good health and CMV-seropositive. The CDR3 nucleotides are TGTGCCAGTAGTATTTCCGGGACAGGGTCTGAAAAACTGTTTTTT. Translated, it gives CASSISGTGSEKLFF. Drawing the rest from reference TRBV19 and TRBJ1-4, the complete variable domain is DGGITQSPKYLFRKEGQNVTLSCEQNLNHDAMYWYRQDPGQGLRLIYYSQIVNDFQKGDIAEGYSVSREKKESFPLTVTSAQKNPTAFYLCASSISGTGSEKLFFGSGTQLSVL.